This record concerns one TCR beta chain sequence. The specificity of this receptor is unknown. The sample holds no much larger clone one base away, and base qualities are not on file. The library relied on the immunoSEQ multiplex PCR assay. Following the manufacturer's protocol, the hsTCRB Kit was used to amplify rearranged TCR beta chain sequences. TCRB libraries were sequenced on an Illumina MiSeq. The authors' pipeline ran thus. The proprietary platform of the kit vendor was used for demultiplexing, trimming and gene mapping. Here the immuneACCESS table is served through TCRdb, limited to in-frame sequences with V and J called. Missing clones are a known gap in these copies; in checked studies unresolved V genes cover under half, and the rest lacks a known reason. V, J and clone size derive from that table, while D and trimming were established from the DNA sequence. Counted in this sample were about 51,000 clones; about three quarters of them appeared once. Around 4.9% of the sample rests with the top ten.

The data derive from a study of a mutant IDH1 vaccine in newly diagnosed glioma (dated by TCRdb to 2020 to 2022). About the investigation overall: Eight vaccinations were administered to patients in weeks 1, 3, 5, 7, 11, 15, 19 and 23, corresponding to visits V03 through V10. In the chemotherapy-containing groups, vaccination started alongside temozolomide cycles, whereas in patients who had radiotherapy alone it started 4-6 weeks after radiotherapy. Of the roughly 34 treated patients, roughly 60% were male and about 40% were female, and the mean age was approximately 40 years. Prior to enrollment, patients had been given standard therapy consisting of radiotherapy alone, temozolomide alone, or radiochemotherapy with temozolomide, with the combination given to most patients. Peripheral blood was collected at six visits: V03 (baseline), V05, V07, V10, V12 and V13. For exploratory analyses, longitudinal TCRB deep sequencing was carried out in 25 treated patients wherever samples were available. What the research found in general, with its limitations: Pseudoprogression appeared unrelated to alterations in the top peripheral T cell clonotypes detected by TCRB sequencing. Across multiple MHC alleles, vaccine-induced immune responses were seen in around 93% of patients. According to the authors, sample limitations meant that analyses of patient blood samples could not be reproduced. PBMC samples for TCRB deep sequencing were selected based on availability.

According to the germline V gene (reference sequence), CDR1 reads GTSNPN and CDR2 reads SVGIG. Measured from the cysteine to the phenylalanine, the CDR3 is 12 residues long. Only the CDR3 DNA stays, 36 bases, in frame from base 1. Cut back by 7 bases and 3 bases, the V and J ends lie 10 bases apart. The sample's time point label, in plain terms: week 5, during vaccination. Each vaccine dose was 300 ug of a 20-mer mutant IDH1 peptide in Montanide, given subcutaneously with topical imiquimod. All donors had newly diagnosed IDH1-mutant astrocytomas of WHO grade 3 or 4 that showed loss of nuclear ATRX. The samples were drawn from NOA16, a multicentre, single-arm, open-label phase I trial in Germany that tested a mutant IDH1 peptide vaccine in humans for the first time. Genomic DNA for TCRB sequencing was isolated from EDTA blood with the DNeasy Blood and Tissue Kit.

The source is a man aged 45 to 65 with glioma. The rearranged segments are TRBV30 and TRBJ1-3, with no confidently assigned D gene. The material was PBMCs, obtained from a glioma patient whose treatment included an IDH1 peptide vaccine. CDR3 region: CASLGLGNTIYF. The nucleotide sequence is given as TGTGCCTCTTTAGGACTTGGAAACACCATATATTTT.